The rows below give T cell receptor beta chains drawn from one sample of a study of CD8 T cells in ankylosing spondylitis. Via MiXCR, TCRdb re-called the 5' RACE reads, giving one row per CDR3 protein. The table has some 840,000 distinct CDR3 sequences, 10% to 15% seen once. The sequencing sample was made of blood, either unsorted or a sorted T cell fraction (not recorded which). All receptors derive from a male donor with ankylosing spondylitis. Both conserved end residues are part of each CDR3. A D gene is named only where the DNA matches it firmly. Clone size appears in some rows only: once, few, many, or a class for an expanded clone.

TRBJ2-1,few,TRBV10-1,TRBD2,CASSERILAGGRGKAYNEQFF,TGCGCCAGCAGTGAGCGGATACTAGCGGGAGGAAGGGGTAAAGCCTACAATGAGCAGTTCTTC
TRBJ1-4,NA,TRBV7-9,NA,CASSSPARQANEKLFF,TGTGCCAGCAGCTCGCCGGCCCGCCAGGCTAATGAAAAACTGTTTTTT
TRBJ1-1,NA,TRBV20-1,TRBD1,CSASRDRVDTEAFF,TGCAGTGCTAGCCGGGACAGGGTTGACACTGAAGCTTTCTTT
TRBJ2-1,NA,TRBV20-1,NA,CSARESYDEQFF,TGCAGTGCTAGAGAGAGCTACGATGAGCAGTTCTTC
TRBJ2-1,few,TRBV28,TRBD2,CASSHLLAGVDEQFF,TGTGCCAGCAGCCATTTACTAGCGGGAGTTGATGAGCAGTTCTTC
TRBJ2-5,few,TRBV20-1,TRBD2,CSVRREVSETQYF,TGCAGTGTACGGCGGGAGGTCTCAGAGACCCAGTACTTC
TRBJ2-3,many,TRBV5-1,TRBD2,CASSSGTSGRILADTQYF,TGCGCCAGCAGCTCAGGGACTAGCGGGAGGATCTTGGCAGATACGCAGTATTTT
TRBJ1-4,few,TRBV5-5,NA,CASSLRQPATNEKLFF,TGTGCCAGCAGCTTGAGACAGCCTGCAACTAATGAAAAACTGTTTTTT
TRBJ2-3,many,TRBV20-1,TRBD1,CSADRGLIADTQYF,TGCAGTGCTGACAGGGGGCTTATCGCAGATACGCAGTATTTT
TRBJ2-3,NA,TRBV7-2,NA,CASSLARNTDTQYF,TGTGCCAGCAGCTTAGCCCGAAACACAGATACGCAGTATTTT
TRBJ1-1,many,TRBV7-9,NA,CASSLSPPGTEAFF,TGTGCCAGCAGCTTATCTCCCCCCGGCACTGAAGCTTTCTTT
TRBJ2-2,many,TRBV11-3,NA,CASSLGQGIGELFF,TGTGCCAGCAGCTTGGGCCAGGGCATCGGGGAGCTGTTTTTT
TRBJ2-7,few,TRBV5-1,NA,CASSLRRSYEQYF,TGCGCCAGCAGCTTGCGGAGATCCTACGAGCAGTACTTC